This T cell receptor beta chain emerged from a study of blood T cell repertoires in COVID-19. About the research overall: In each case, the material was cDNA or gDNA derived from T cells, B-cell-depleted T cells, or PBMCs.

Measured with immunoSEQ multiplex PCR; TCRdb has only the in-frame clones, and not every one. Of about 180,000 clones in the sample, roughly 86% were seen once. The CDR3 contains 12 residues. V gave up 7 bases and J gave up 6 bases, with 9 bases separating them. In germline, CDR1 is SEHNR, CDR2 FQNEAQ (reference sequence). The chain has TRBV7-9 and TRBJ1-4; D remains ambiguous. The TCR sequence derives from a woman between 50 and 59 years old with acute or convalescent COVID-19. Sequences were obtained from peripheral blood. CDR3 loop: CASNLGDEKLFF. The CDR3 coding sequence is TGTGCCAGCAACCTCGGGGATGAAAAACTGTTTTTT. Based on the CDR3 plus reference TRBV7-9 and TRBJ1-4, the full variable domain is DTGVSQNPRHKITKRGQNVTFRCDPISEHNRLYWYRQTLGQGPEFLTYFQNEAQLEKSRLLSDRFSAERPKGSFSTLEIQRTEQGDSAMYLCASNLGDEKLFFGSGTQLSVL.